The present T cell receptor (beta chain) was sequenced within a study of Graves' ophthalmopathy and Graves' hyperthyroidism. Study summary: Peripheral blood samples were taken at initial diagnosis, before any treatment. Overall study results and limits: Using 13 signatures, a model distinguished ophthalmopathy from stable hyperthyroidism, reaching roughly 90% sensitivity and approximately 81% specificity. Most expanded clonotypes in thyroid above 0.001 frequency also showed up in blood.

CDR1 and CDR2 from the germline V gene are SGHVS and FQNEAQ. CDR3 length: 15 residues. V shed 3 bases, J shed 5 bases, and the junction held 5 bases outside the gene matches. RNA transcripts were the source from which TCR beta CDR3 regions were amplified. The workflow started with a first-round RT-PCR run with HTBI primers and then moved on to a second-round multiplex PCR. MiXCR was run by TCRdb on the multiplex PCR reads, yielding one entry per CDR3 protein. The data hold approximately 150,000 distinct CDR3 sequences, with approximately 40% observed a single time. The table lists this clonotype with a count of one. The target antigen is unknown. Clinical symptoms, serum thyroxine, TRAb, thyroid ultrasound and orbital computed tomography determined diagnosis.

The chain has TRBV7-8 and TRBJ2-2, with 8 bases that match TRBD1. Material for sequencing was peripheral blood. This receptor was obtained from a man younger than 40 with Graves' ophthalmopathy. CDR3 in amino acids: CASSFTQGETGELFF. CDR3 sequence (DNA): TGTGCCAGCAGCTTCACACAGGGGGAGACCGGGGAGCTGTTTTTT. The complete variable domain, with remaining parts taken from reference TRBV7-8 and TRBJ2-2, reads GAGVSQSPRYKVAKRGQDVALRCDPISGHVSLFWYQQALGQGPEFLTYFQNEAQLDKSGLPSDRFFAERPEGSVSTLKIQRTQQEDSAVYLCASSFTQGETGELFFGEGSRLTVL.